This T cell receptor (beta chain) stems from a study of cytomegalovirus exposure and HLA in healthy donors. Concerning this clone itself: No antigen is known for it.

Regarding donors, all were healthy bone marrow donors. General observations from the study: In a later analysis, CMV-associated beta chains were mostly HLA-associated, it appeared.

The primer mix had 60 Vbeta and 13 Jbeta primers. Authors' analysis steps: In a later analysis, 80 million to 100 million unique TCR beta chains included roughly 11 million shared by two or more donors. Repertoires were generated with immunoSEQ multiplex PCR, while TCRdb's copy carries only in-frame clones and drops some. D and trimming were read from the DNA, whereas the V and J calls and clone size are those reported in that table. This sample has 150,000 to 200,000 clones, with 65% to 90% found just once. Material: PBMCs. This sequence originates from a human donor in good health.

CDR3 loop: CASSPDRGGKEQFF. CDR3 DNA sequence: TGTGCCAGCAGCCCCGACAGGGGAGGGAAGGAGCAGTTCTTC. This chain links TRBV11-2 with TRBJ2-1; D possibly corresponds to TRBD1 (8 bases). This CDR3 comprises 14 residues. The germline V and J ends were trimmed by 5 bases and 10 bases, with 18 bases remaining between them. Germline lookup yields CDR1 SGHAT and CDR2 FQNNGV.